This T cell receptor (beta chain) was identified during a study of blood T cell repertoires in COVID-19. Profiling relied on immunoSEQ multiplex PCR, and the TCRdb table lists in-frame clones only, not all of them. The sample lists 75,000 or so clones, roughly 78% occurring once. Input material: peripheral blood. The sequence came from a man in his 60s with acute or convalescent COVID-19.

Here the CDR3 DNA reads TGTGCCACCAGCAGAGATCGCGGGGGGCAGTCCTACGAGCAGTACTTC. It yields the protein CATSRDRGGQSYEQYF. V is TRBV15 and J is TRBJ2-7; TRBD2 matches 8 bases. This CDR3 has 16 amino acids. Germline CDR1 and CDR2: LNHNV and YYDKDF (reference sequence). Trimming at V came to 0 bases and at J to 1 base, leaving 5 bases not matched to a gene. Variable domain in full (rest from reference TRBV15 and TRBJ2-7): DAMVIQNPRYQVTQFGKPVTLSCSQTLNHNVMYWYQQKSSQAPKLLFHYYDKDFNNEADTPDNFQSRRPNTSFCFLDIRSPGLGDTAMYLCATSRDRGGQSYEQYFGPGTRLTVT.